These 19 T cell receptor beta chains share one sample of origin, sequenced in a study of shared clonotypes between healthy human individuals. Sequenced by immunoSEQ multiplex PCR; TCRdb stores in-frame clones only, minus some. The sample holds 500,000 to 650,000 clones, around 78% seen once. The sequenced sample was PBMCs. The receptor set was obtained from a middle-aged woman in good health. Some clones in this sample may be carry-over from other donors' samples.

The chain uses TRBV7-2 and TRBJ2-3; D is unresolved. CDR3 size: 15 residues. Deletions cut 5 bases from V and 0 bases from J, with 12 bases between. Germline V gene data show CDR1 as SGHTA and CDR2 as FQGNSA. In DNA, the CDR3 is TGTGCCAGCAGCCTCCAGACTGATAGCACAGATACGCAGTATTTT. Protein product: CASSLQTDSTDTQYF.

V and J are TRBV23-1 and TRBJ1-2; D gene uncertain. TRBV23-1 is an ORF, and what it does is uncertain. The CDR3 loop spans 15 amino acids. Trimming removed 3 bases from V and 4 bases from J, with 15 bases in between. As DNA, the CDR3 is TGCGCCAGCAGTCACCCGAGAGGTGATGCCTATGGCTACACCTTC. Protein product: CASSHPRGDAYGYTF.

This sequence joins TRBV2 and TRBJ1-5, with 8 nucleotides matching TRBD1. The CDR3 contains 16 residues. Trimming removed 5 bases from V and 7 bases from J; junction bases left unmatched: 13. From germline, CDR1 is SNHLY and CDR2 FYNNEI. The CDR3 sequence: CASSPKPGQVRQPQHF. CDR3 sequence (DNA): TGTGCCAGCAGTCCTAAGCCGGGACAGGTGAGGCAGCCCCAGCATTTT.

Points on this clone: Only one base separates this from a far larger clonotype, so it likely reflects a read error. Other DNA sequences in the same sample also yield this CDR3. The CDR3 DNA reads as TGTGCCAGTAGTGTTGAGGGACACACTGAAGCTTTCTTT. The encoded protein is CASSVEGHTEAFF. The V call is TRBV6-1, the J call TRBJ1-1, with D perhaps matching TRBD1 (5 bases). The length of the CDR3 is 13 residues. CDR1 and CDR2 from the germline V gene are MNHNS and SASEGT.

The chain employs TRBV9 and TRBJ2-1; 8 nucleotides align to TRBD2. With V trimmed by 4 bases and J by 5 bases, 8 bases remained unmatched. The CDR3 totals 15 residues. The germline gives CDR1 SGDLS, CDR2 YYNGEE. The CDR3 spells CASSYRAGGDNEQFF. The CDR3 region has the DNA TGTGCCAGCAGCTATCGGGCGGGAGGTGACAATGAGCAGTTCTTC. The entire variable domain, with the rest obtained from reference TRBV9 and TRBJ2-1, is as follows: DSGVTQTPKHLITATGQRVTLRCSPRSGDLSVYWYQQSLDQGLQFLIQYYNGEERAKGNILERFSAQQFPDLHSELNLSSLELGDSALYFCASSYRAGGDNEQFFGPGTRLTVL.

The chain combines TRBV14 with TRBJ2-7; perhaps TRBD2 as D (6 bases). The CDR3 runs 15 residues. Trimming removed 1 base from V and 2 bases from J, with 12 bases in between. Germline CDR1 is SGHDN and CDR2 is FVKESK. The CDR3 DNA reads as TGTGCCAGCAGCCAAGGTAGGACTACCACCTACGAGCAGTACTTC. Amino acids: CASSQGRTTTYEQYF.

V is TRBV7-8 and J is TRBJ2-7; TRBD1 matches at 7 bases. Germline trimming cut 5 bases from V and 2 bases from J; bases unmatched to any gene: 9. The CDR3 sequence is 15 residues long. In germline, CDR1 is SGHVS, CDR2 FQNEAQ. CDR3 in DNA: TGTGCCAGCAGCCAAAGCACAGGGGCGGCCTACGAGCAGTACTTC. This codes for CASSQSTGAAYEQYF.

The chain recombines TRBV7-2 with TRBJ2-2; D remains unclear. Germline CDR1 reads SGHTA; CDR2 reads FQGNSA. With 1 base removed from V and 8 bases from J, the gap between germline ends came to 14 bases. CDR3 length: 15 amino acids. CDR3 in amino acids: CASSLGSTPRGELFF. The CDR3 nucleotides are TGTGCCAGCAGCTTAGGGAGCACGCCTAGAGGGGAGCTGTTTTTT. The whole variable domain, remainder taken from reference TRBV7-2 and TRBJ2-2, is GAGVSQSPSNKVTEKGKDVELRCDPISGHTALYWYRQSLGQGLEFLIYFQGNSAPDKSGLPSDRFSAERTGGSVSTLTIQRTQQEDSAVYLCASSLGSTPRGELFFGEGSRLTVL.

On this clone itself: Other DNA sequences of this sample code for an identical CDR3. The CDR3 DNA is TGTGCCAGCAGTTACTCATCGGACTCTGGAAACACCATATATTTT. Its translation: CASSYSSDSGNTIYF. The chain recombines TRBV6-5 with TRBJ1-3; no definite D call. Germline CDR1 is MNHEY and CDR2 is SVGAGI. The CDR3 is made up of 15 amino acids. V lost 0 bases and J lost 0, with 6 bases in between.

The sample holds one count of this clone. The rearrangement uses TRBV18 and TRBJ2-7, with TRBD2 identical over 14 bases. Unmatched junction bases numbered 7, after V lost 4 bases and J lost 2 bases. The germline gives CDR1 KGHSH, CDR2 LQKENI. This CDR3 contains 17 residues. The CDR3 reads CASSQGLAGELAYEQYF. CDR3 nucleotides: TGTGCCAGCTCACAGGGACTAGCGGGAGAGCTGGCCTACGAGCAGTACTTC.

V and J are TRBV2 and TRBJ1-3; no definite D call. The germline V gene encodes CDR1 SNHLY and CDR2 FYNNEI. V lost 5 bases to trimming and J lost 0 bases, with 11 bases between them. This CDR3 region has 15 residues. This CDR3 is CASSYGGFSGNTIYF. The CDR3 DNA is TGTGCCAGCAGTTATGGTGGGTTCTCTGGAAACACCATATATTTT.

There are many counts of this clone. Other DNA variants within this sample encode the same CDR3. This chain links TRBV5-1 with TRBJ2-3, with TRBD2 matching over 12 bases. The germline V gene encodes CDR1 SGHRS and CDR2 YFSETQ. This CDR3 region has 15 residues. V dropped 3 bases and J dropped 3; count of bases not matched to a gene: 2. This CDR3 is CASSSLAGGTDTQYF. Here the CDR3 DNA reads TGCGCCAGCAGCTCACTAGCGGGAGGTACAGATACGCAGTATTTT.

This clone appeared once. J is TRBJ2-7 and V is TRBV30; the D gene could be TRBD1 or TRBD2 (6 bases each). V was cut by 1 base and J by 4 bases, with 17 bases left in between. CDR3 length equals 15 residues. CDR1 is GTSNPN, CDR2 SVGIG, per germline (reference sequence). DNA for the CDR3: TGTGCCTGGAGTGGGGCGGGGCAGGGGCCATACGAGCAGTACTTC. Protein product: CAWSGAGQGPYEQYF.

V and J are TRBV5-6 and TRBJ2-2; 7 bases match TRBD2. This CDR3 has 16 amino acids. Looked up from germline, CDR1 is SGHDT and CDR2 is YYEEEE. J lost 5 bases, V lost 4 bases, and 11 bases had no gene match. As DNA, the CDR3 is TGTGCCAGCAGCGCCCGGACTAGAAGGGTAACCGGGGAGCTGTTTTTT. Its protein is CASSARTRRVTGELFF.

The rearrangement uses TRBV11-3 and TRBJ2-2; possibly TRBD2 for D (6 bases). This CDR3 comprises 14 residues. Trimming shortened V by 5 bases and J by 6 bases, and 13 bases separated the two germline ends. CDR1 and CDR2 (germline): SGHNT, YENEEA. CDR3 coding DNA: TGTGCCAGCAGCCTGGGGACTCATCCCGGGGAGCTGTTTTTT. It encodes CASSLGTHPGELFF.

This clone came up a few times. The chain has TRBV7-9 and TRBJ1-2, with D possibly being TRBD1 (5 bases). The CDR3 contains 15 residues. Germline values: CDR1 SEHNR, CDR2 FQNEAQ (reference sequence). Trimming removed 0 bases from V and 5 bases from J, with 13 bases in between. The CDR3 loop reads CASSLARGRTYGYTF. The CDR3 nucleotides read TGTGCCAGCAGCTTAGCGCGGGGACGGACGTATGGCTACACCTTC. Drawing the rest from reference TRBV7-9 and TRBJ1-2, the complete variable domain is DTGVSQNPRHKITKRGQNVTFRCDPISEHNRLYWYRQTLGQGPEFLTYFQNEAQLEKSRLLSDRFSAERPKGSFSTLEIQRTEQGDSAMYLCASSLARGRTYGYTFGSGTRLTVV.

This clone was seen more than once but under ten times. CDR3 sequence reads: CASSQDKTGQTQYF. CDR3 DNA sequence: TGCGCCAGCAGCCAAGACAAGACAGGCCAGACGCAGTATTTT. The V and J genes are TRBV4-3 and TRBJ2-3; D perhaps matches TRBD1 (6 bases). The CDR3 is 14 amino acids. CDR1 and CDR2 (germline): LGHNA, YSLEER. Trimming shortened V by 0 bases and J by 9 bases, and 13 bases separated the two germline ends.

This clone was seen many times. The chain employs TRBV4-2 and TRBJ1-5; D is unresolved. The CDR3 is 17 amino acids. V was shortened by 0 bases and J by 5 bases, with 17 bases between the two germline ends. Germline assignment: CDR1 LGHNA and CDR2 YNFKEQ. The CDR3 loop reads CASSQDLGMGSYQPQHF. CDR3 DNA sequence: TGTGCCAGCAGCCAAGATTTAGGTATGGGTTCTTATCAGCCCCAGCATTTT.

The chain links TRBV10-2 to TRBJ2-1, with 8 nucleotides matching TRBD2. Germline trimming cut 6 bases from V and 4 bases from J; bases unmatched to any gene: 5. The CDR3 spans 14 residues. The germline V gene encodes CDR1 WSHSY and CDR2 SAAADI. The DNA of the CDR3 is TGCGCCAGCAGACCGGGAGGGCTGTACAATGAGCAGTTCTTC. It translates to CASRPGGLYNEQFF.